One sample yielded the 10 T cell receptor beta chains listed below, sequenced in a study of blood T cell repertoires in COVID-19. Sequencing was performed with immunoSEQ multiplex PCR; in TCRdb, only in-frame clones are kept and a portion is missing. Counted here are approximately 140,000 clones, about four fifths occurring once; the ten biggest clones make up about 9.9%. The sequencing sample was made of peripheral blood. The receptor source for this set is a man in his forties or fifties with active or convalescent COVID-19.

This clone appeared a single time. In nucleotides, the CDR3 is TGTGCCAGTAGCCCACAGGGTCAAGAAAAACTGTTTTTT. It specifies CASSPQGQEKLFF. The V and J genes are TRBV19 and TRBJ1-4, with TRBD1 as a possible D gene (6 bases). The germline V and J ends were trimmed by 6 bases and 8 bases, with 13 bases remaining between them. The CDR3 length is 13 residues. Germline CDR1 reads LNHDA; CDR2 reads SQIVND (reference sequence).

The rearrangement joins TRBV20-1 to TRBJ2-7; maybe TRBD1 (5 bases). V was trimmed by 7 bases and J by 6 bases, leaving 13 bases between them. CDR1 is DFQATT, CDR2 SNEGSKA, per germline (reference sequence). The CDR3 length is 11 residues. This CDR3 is CSVQSGFEQYF. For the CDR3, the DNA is TGCAGTGTCCAGTCAGGGTTCGAGCAGTACTTC.

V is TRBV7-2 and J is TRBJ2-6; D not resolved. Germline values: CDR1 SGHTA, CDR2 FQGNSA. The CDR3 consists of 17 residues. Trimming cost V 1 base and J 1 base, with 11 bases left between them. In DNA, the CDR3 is TGTGCCAGCAGCTTAGTAGCAAGGTCTTCTGGGGCCAACGTCCTGACTTTC. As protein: CASSLVARSSGANVLTF.

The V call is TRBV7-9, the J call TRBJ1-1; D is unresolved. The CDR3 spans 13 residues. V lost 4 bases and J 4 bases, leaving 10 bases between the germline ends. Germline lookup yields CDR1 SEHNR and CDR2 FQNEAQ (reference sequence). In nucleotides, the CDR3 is TGTGCCAGCAGCTACATGTCAGGCACTGAAGCTTTCTTT. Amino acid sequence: CASSYMSGTEAFF.

The DNA of the CDR3 is TGTGCCAGCAGTTCCCCCGCCAGAGGAAACACCATATATTTT. Translated: CASSSPARGNTIYF. The genes are TRBV6-2 or TRBV6-3 and TRBJ1-3; D gene unclear. Trimming removed 4 bases from V and 4 bases from J, with 11 bases in between. Germline CDR1 and CDR2: MNHEY and SVGEGT. The CDR3 has 14 amino acids.

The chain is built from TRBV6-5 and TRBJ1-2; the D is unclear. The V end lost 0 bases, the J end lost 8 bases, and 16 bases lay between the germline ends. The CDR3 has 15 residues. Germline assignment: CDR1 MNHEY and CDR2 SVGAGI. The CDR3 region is CASSYSGGVGKGYTF. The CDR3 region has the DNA TGTGCCAGCAGTTACTCAGGCGGGGTTGGTAAGGGCTACACCTTC.

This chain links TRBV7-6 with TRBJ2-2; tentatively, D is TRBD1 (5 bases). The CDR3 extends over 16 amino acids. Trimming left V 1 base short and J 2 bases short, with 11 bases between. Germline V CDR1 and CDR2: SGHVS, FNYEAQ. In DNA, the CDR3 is TGTGCCAGCAGCTTAGAGGCCCAGGGTAACACCGGGGAGCTGTTTTTT. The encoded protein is CASSLEAQGNTGELFF.

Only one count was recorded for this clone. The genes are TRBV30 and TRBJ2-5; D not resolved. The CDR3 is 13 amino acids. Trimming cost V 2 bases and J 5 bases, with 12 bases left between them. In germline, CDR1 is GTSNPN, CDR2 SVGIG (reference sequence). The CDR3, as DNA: TGTGCCTGGAGTCGCGGCCACGGGGAGACCCAGTACTTC. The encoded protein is CAWSRGHGETQYF.

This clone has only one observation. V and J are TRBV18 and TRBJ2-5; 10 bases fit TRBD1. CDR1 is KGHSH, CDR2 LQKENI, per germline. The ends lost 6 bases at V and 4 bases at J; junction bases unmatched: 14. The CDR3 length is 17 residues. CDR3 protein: CASSVKAGQGVGETQYF. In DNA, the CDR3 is TGTGCCAGCTCCGTAAAAGCCGGACAGGGGGTAGGAGAGACCCAGTACTTC.

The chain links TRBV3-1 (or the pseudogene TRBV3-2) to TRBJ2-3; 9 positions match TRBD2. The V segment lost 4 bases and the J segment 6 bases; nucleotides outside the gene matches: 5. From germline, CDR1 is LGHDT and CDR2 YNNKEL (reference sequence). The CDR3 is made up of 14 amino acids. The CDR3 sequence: CASSRAGGQDTQYF. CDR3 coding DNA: TGTGCCAGCAGCCGAGCGGGGGGCCAGGATACGCAGTATTTT.